This T cell receptor (beta chain) was retrieved from a study of Tregs in tolerant kidney transplant recipients. Sequenced by immunoSEQ multiplex PCR; TCRdb stores in-frame clones only, minus some. Here the sample table reports about 52,000 clones. CD4+CD25+CD127- Tregs, CD4+CD25- non-Tregs, CD4 and CD8 cells were sorted. Regarding the study as a whole: Validation in larger populations is needed because few patients were studied.

On this clone itself: No antigen is known for it. Read sequence stops 3 residues before the CDR3 end, and the germline J gene provides the missing end.

Per germline, CDR1 MNHNS and CDR2 SASEGT. The CDR3 is made up of 15 amino acids. V shed 4 bases and J shed 7 bases, with 14 bases lying between them. The clonotype originates from a human donor who received a combined kidney and bone marrow transplant. Here the sequenced sample was CD4+ T cells from blood, taken before the transplant. V gene TRBV6-1 combines with J gene TRBJ1-6, with a tentative D call TRBD1 (6 bases). Partial CDR3 DNA: TGTGCCAGCAGTGCAGGACAGTTATGGAATTCACCC. Amino acids: CASSAGQLWNSP. The CDR3, in full, reads CASSAGQLWNSPLHF.